This is a list of T cell receptor beta chains from one sample in a study of blood T cell repertoires in COVID-19. Produced via immunoSEQ multiplex PCR; TCRdb's table is partial and in-frame only. The sample has hundreds of thousands of clones; around 84% are singletons. Source material: PBMCs or T cells enriched from blood (not recorded which). Source of these receptors: a man in his forties who had recovered from COVID-19. CDR3s include the opening cysteine and the closing phenylalanine or tryptophan. A D gene is named only where the DNA matches it firmly. For some rows the clone size is stated as once, few or many, or as a class when expanded; others skip it.

v_call,clone_size,cdr3_length,j_call,d_call,cdr3_aa,cdr3_nt
TRBV27,NA,15,TRBJ1-5,TRBD1,CASRTGTEHNQPQHF,TGTGCCAGCAGAACCGGGACAGAGCACAATCAGCCCCAGCATTTT
TRBV24-1,NA,14,TRBJ1-5,TRBD1,CAKNRQGRGQPQHF,TGTGCCAAGAATCGACAGGGAAGGGGGCAGCCCCAGCATTTT
TRBV10-2,NA,14,TRBJ2-2,TRBD2,CASTPAGGHEELFF,TGCGCCAGCACCCCTGCGGGGGGGCATGAGGAGCTGTTTTTT
TRBV4-2,NA,16,TRBJ2-7,NA,CASSQDLGGGGYEQYF,TGTGCCAGCAGCCAAGATCTGGGAGGGGGGGGTTACGAGCAGTACTTC
TRBV6-5,few,11,TRBJ1-1,NA,CASKGVTEAFF,TGTGCCAGCAAAGGGGTCACTGAAGCTTTCTTT
TRBV28,once,15,TRBJ2-1,TRBD1,CASSGAGTGSNEQFF,TGTGCCAGCAGTGGTGCCGGGACAGGGAGTAATGAGCAGTTCTTC
TRBV9,NA,16,TRBJ1-2,NA,CASSPLTTGSVYGYTF,TGTGCCAGCAGCCCATTAACGACAGGCTCGGTCTATGGCTACACCTTC
TRBV12-5,NA,14,TRBJ1-4,NA,CASGGDCPSEKLFF,TGTGCTAGTGGCGGGGACTGCCCAAGCGAAAAACTGTTTTTT
TRBV27,NA,14,TRBJ2-7,TRBD2,CASSFYGRQYEQYF,TGTGCCAGCAGTTTTTACGGGAGGCAGTACGAGCAGTACTTC
TRBV25-1,NA,15,TRBJ2-2,NA,CASREAGFNPGELFF,TGTGCCAGCAGAGAAGCGGGTTTCAACCCCGGGGAGCTGTTTTTT
TRBV6-2/TRBV6-3,NA,13,TRBJ2-2,TRBD1,CASSRDRSGELFF,TGTGCCAGCAGTCGGGACAGATCCGGGGAGCTGTTTTTT
TRBV7-8,NA,16,TRBJ2-2,NA,CASSLARGLGTGELFF,TGTGCCAGCAGCTTAGCGCGTGGGCTCGGCACCGGGGAGCTGTTTTTT
TRBV30,few,13,TRBJ1-2,NA,CAWSLTGLHGYTF,TGTGCCTGGAGTTTAACAGGGTTACATGGCTACACCTTC
TRBV24-1,NA,16,TRBJ2-1,NA,CATSDAVGSSYNEQFF,TGTGCCACCAGTGATGCCGTCGGGAGCTCCTACAATGAGCAGTTCTTC
TRBV18,NA,15,TRBJ2-2,TRBD2,CASSGTSTGTGELFF,TGTGCCAGCTCGGGGACTAGTACGGGCACCGGGGAGCTGTTTTTT
TRBV7-3,NA,13,TRBJ2-7,TRBD1,CASSRDSSYEQYF,TGTGCCAGCAGCCGGGACAGTTCCTACGAGCAGTACTTC
TRBV30,NA,14,TRBJ1-4,TRBD1,CASGRDRVGEKLFF,TGTGCCTCAGGGAGGGACAGGGTCGGAGAAAAACTGTTTTTT
TRBV5-4,NA,15,TRBJ2-3,NA,CASSSPGLFGDTQYF,TGTGCCAGCAGCTCACCGGGACTTTTTGGGGATACGCAGTATTTT
TRBV19,NA,14,TRBJ2-2,TRBD1,CASSPDRGVGELFF,TGTGCCAGTAGTCCGGACAGGGGGGTCGGGGAGCTGTTTTTT
TRBV28,NA,13,TRBJ1-2,NA,CASSLGQNYGYTF,TGTGCCAGCAGTTTAGGACAGAACTATGGCTACACCTTC
TRBV4-2,NA,13,TRBJ2-1,NA,CASSQVETNEQFF,TGTGCCAGCAGCCAAGTAGAAACGAATGAGCAGTTCTTC
TRBV30,once,14,TRBJ1-5,TRBD1,CAYLPGGGGQPQHF,TGTGCCTACCTTCCAGGGGGCGGAGGGCAGCCCCAGCATTTT
TRBV27,NA,12,TRBJ1-2,NA,CASSLGGDGYTF,TGTGCCAGCAGTTTAGGAGGTGACGGCTACACCTTC
TRBV9,NA,15,TRBJ1-2,NA,CASSPQVVSYYGYTF,TGTGCCAGCAGCCCCCAGGTGGTCAGCTACTATGGCTACACCTTC
TRBV7-2,NA,14,TRBJ2-7,NA,CASTPGTTTYEQYF,TGTGCCAGCACCCCTGGCACTACAACCTACGAGCAGTACTTC
TRBV6-5,NA,14,TRBJ1-1,TRBD1,CASSYDRGGTEAFF,TGTGCCAGCAGCTACGACAGGGGTGGCACTGAAGCTTTCTTT
TRBV13,NA,16,TRBJ2-1,TRBD2,CASSLPTEREYNEQFF,TGTGCCAGCAGCCTACCCACTGAGCGGGAGTACAATGAGCAGTTCTTC
TRBV7-3,NA,14,TRBJ2-5,TRBD2,CASSLSGDLGTQYF,TGTGCCAGCAGCCTGAGCGGGGATCTGGGGACCCAGTACTTC
TRBV13,NA,14,TRBJ1-5,NA,CASSLEGGNQPQHF,TGTGCCAGCAGCTTAGAGGGGGGCAATCAGCCCCAGCATTTT
TRBV2,few,12,TRBJ1-6,NA,CASNLRHSPLHF,TGTGCCAGCAACCTCAGGCATTCACCCCTCCACTTT
TRBV30,NA,15,TRBJ1-2,TRBD1,CAWRQRRDSDYGYTF,TGTGCCTGGAGACAACGGAGGGACAGTGACTATGGCTACACCTTC
TRBV9,NA,16,TRBJ2-1,TRBD2,CASSGYSGGAHNEQFF,TGTGCCAGCAGCGGATATAGCGGGGGGGCCCACAATGAGCAGTTCTTC
TRBV6-5,few,14,TRBJ2-7,TRBD2,CASSPAGDTYEQYF,TGTGCCAGCAGCCCCGCGGGAGACACCTACGAGCAGTACTTC
TRBV11-2,NA,14,TRBJ1-1,NA,CASSLVELNTEAFF,TGTGCCAGCAGCTTAGTCGAGTTGAACACTGAAGCTTTCTTT
TRBV7-8,NA,16,TRBJ2-2,NA,CASSLNSGQNTGELFF,TGTGCCAGCAGCTTAAACTCTGGTCAGAACACCGGGGAGCTGTTTTTT
TRBV13,NA,13,TRBJ2-1,TRBD2,CAGGLAGNNEQFF,TGTGCCGGGGGGCTAGCGGGGAACAATGAGCAGTTCTTC
TRBV4-1,once,18,TRBJ2-3,NA,CASSQTAVGGSLPDTQYF,TGCGCCAGCAGCCAAACGGCGGTCGGCGGGTCCCTCCCAGATACGCAGTATTTT
TRBV3-1/TRBV3-2,NA,15,TRBJ2-7,NA,CASSQAVGGFYEQYF,TGTGCCAGCAGCCAGGCCGTGGGGGGATTCTACGAGCAGTACTTC
TRBV19,NA,15,TRBJ1-6,NA,CASSIPRGSYFALHF,TGTGCCAGTAGTATCCCCAGGGGATCATATTTCGCCCTCCACTTT
TRBV27,NA,16,TRBJ2-2,NA,CASSFNRDWLTGELFF,TGTGCCAGCAGTTTTAACCGGGACTGGCTCACCGGGGAGCTGTTTTTT